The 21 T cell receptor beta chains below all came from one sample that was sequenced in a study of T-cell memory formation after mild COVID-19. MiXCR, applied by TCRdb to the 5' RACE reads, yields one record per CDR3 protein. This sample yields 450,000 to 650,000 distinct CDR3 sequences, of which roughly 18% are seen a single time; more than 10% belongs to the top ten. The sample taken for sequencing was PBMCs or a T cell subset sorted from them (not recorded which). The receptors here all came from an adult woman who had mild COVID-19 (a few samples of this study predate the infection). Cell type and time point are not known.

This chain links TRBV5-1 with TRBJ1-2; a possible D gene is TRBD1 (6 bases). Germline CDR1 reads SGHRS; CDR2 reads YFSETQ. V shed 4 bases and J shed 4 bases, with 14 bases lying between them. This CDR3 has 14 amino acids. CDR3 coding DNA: TGCGCCAGCAGCCCACAGGGCGGAGGCTATGGCTACACCTTC. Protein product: CASSPQGGGYGYTF.

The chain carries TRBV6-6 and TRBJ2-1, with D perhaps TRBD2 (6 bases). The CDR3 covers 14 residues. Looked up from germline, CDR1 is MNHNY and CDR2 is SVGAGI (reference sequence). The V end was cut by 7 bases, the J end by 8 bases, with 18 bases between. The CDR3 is CASTRLENSYEQFF. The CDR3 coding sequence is TGTGCCAGCACCCGACTAGAGAATAGCTATGAGCAGTTCTTC.

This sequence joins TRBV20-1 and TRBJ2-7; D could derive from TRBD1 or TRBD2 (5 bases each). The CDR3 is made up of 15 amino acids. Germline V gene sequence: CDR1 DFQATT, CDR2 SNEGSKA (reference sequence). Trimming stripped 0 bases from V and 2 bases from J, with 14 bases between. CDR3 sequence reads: CSARDGAGRTYEQYF. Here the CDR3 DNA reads TGCAGTGCTAGAGATGGGGCGGGTCGTACCTACGAGCAGTACTTC.

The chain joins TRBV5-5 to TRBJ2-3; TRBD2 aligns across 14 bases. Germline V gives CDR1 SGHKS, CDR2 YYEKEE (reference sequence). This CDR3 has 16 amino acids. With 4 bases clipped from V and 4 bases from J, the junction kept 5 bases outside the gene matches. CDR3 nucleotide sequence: TGTGCCAGCAGCACGGGACTAGCGGGGGCCGCAGATACGCAGTATTTT. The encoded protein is CASSTGLAGAADTQYF.

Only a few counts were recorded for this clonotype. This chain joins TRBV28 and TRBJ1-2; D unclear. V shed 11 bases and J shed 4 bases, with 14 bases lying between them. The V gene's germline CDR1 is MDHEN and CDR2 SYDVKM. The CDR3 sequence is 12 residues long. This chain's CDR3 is CAVSDPLYGYTF. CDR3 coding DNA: TGTGCCGTCAGTGATCCTCTCTATGGCTACACCTTC.

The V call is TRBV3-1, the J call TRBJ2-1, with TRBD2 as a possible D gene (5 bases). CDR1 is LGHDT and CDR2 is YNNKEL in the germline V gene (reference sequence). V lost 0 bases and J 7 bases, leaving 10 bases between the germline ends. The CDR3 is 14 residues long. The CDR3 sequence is CASSQEDSGNEQFF. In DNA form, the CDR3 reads TGTGCCAGCAGCCAAGAAGATTCGGGGAATGAGCAGTTCTTC.

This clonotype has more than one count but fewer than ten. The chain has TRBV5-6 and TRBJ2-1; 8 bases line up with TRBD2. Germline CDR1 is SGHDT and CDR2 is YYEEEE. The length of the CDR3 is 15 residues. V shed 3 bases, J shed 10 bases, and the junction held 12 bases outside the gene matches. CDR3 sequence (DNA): TGTGCCAGCAGCTCTCCTAGCGGGCCCGGGAAGGAGCAGTTCTTC. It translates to CASSSPSGPGKEQFF.

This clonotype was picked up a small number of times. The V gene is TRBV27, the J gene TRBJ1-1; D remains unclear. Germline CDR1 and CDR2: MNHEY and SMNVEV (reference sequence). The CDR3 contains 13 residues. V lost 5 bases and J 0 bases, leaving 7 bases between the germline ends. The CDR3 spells CASSVFMNTEAFF. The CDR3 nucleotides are TGTGCCAGCAGTGTATTCATGAACACTGAAGCTTTCTTT.

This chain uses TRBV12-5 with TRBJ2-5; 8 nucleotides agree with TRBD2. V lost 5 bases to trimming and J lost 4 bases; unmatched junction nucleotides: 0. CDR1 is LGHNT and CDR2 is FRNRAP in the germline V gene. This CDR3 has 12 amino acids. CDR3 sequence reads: CASGTSGETQYF. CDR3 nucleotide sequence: TGTGCTAGTGGTACTAGCGGAGAGACCCAGTACTTC.

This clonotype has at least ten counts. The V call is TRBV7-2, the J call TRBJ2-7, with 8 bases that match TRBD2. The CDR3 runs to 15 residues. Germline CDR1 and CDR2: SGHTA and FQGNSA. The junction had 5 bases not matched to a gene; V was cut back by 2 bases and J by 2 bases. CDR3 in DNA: TGTGCCAGCAGCTTAAGGGATAGCGGGACCTACGAGCAGTACTTC. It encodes CASSLRDSGTYEQYF. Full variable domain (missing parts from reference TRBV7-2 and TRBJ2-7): GAGVSQSPSNKVTEKGKDVELRCDPISGHTALYWYRQSLGQGLEFLIYFQGNSAPDKSGLPSDRFSAERTGGSVSTLTIQRTQQEDSAVYLCASSLRDSGTYEQYFGPGTRLTVT.

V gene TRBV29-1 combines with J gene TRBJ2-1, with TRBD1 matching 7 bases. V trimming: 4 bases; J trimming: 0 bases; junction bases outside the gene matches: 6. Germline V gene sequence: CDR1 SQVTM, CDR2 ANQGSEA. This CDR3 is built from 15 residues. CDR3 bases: TGCAGCGTTGTGAGACAGGGCGCCTCCTACAATGAGCAGTTCTTC. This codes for CSVVRQGASYNEQFF.

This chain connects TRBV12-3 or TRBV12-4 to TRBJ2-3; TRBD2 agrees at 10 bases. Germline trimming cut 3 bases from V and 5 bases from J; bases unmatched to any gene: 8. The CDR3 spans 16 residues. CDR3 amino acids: CASSFGSGRAVDTQYF. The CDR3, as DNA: TGTGCCAGCAGTTTCGGAAGCGGGAGGGCTGTAGATACGCAGTATTTT.

The CDR3 sequence is CASSLGRMWDNSPLHF. In nucleotides, the CDR3 is TGTGCCAGCAGTTTAGGGCGCATGTGGGATAATTCACCCCTCCACTTT. V and J are TRBV12-3 or TRBV12-4 and TRBJ1-6; D remains ambiguous. V lost 1 base and J lost 5, with 12 bases in between. The CDR3 consists of 16 residues.

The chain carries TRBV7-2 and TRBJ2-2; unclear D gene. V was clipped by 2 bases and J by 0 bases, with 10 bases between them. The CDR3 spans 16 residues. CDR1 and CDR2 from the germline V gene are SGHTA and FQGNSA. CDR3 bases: TGTGCCAGCAGCTTAATGGGCAACCCGAACACCGGGGAGCTGTTTTTT. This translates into CASSLMGNPNTGELFF.

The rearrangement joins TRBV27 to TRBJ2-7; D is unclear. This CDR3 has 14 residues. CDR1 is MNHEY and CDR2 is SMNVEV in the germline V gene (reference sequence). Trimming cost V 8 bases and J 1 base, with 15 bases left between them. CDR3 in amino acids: CASCDEPGSYEQYF. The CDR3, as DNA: TGTGCCAGCTGCGACGAGCCCGGTTCCTACGAGCAGTACTTC.

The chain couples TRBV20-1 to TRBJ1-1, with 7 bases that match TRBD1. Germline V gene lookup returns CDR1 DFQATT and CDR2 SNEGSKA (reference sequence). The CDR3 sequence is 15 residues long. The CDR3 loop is CREDKGGVRNTEAFF. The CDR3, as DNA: TGCAGGGAAGACAAAGGGGGCGTTCGGAACACTGAAGCTTTCTTT.

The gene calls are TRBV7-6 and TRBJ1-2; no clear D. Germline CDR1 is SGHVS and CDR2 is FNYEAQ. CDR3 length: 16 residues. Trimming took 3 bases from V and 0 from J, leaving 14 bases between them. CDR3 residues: CASSLGGTRSNYGYTF. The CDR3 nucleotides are TGTGCCAGCAGCTTGGGAGGAACCCGTTCTAACTATGGCTACACCTTC.

CDR3 residues: CASSSLLARTGELFF. The CDR3, as DNA: TGTGCCAGCAGCTCCTTGTTGGCCCGCACCGGGGAGCTGTTTTTT. The chain carries TRBV11-2 and TRBJ2-2; D call uncertain. The germline V and J ends were trimmed by 4 bases and 4 bases, with 13 bases remaining between them. In germline, CDR1 is SGHAT, CDR2 FQNNGV. The CDR3 spans 15 residues.

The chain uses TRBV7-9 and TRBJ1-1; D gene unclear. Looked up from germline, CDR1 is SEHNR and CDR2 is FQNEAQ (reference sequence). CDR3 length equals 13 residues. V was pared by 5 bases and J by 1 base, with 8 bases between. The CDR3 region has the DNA TGTGCCAGCAGCGTCTGGCAGAACACTGAAGCTTTCTTT. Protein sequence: CASSVWQNTEAFF. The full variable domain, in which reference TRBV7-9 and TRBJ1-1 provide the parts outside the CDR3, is DTGVSQNPRHKITKRGQNVTFRCDPISEHNRLYWYRQTLGQGPEFLTYFQNEAQLEKSRLLSDRFSAERPKGSFSTLEIQRTEQGDSAMYLCASSVWQNTEAFFGQGTRLTVV.

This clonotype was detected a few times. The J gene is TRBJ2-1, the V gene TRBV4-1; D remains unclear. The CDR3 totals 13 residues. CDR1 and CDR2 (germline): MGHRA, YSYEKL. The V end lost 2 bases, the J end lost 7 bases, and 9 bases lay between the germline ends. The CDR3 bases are TGCGCCAGCAGCCAAATTTTTTTAAATGAGCAGTTCTTC. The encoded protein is CASSQIFLNEQFF.

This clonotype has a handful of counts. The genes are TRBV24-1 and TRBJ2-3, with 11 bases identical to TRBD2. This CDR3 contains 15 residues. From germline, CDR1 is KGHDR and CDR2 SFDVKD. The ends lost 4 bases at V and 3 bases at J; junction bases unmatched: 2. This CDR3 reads CATSDASGRTDTQYF. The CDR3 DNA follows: TGTGCCACCAGTGACGCTAGCGGGAGGACAGATACGCAGTATTTT.